The source of this T cell receptor beta chain is a study of Graves' ophthalmopathy and Graves' hyperthyroidism. The V end was cut by 5 bases, the J end by 4 bases, with 14 bases between. The length of the CDR3 is 14 residues. Overall study findings and caveats: It was with about 68% sensitivity and just under 75% specificity that the model predicted ophthalmopathy progression.

RNA transcripts were the source from which TCR beta CDR3 regions were amplified. First-round RT-PCR used HTBI primers; second-round multiplex PCR followed. TCRdb reprocessed the multiplex PCR reads via MiXCR and lists one record per CDR3 protein. The repertoire holds a few hundred thousand distinct CDR3 sequences, with approximately 15% as singletons. This clonotype was counted at least ten times. The antigen is unknown. The source of this sequence is a young woman with stable Graves' hyperthyroidism. The chain combines TRBV12-3 or TRBV12-4 with TRBJ1-1; possibly TRBD1 for D (6 bases). Sequenced: peripheral blood. CDR3 sequence reads: CASSLTGRITEAFF. The CDR3 DNA sequence: TGTGCCAGCAGTCTAACAGGGAGAATCACTGAAGCTTTCTTT.